One and the same sample provided the 28 T cell receptor beta chains below, sequenced in a study of early T cells in non-severe SARS-CoV-2 infection. MiXCR was run by TCRdb on the 5' RACE reads, yielding one entry per CDR3 protein. In the table there are 70,000 or so distinct CDR3 sequences, 10% of which are singletons. The sequencing used whole blood, collected at baseline. All receptors come from an adult who was a healthcare worker with PCR-confirmed SARS-CoV-2 infection or an uninfected control (not recorded which).

This chain uses TRBV6-6 with TRBJ2-5; a weak D match, TRBD2 (6 bases). V lost 6 bases and J 0 bases, leaving 11 bases between the germline ends. The germline gives CDR1 MNHNY, CDR2 SVGAGI (reference sequence). The CDR3 totals 14 residues. CDR3 nucleotide sequence: TGTGCCAGCAGGGGCGGCGGGGACCAAGAGACCCAGTACTTC. Protein: CASRGGGDQETQYF.

The chain combines TRBV11-3 with TRBJ2-7, with 9 bases identical to TRBD1. Germline V CDR1 and CDR2: SGHNT, YENEEA. The CDR3 has 14 residues. Trimming took 1 base from V and 6 from J; bases not matched to a gene: 4. Here the CDR3 reads CASSLGDRVAEQYF. The CDR3 DNA sequence: TGTGCCAGCAGCTTAGGGGACAGGGTCGCCGAGCAGTACTTC.

This clonotype came up a few times. The chain couples TRBV29-1 to TRBJ2-3; TRBD1 aligns across 10 bases. CDR3 length: 14 amino acids. Germline CDR1 is SQVTM and CDR2 is ANQGSEA. The CDR3 is CSVLRTGGTDTQYF. CDR3 sequence (DNA): TGCAGTGTACTGAGGACAGGGGGGACAGATACGCAGTATTTT.

There are a few counts of this clonotype. The chain has TRBV7-9 and TRBJ2-1; D tentatively fits TRBD1 or TRBD2 (6 bases each). The V end lost 1 base, the J end lost 5 bases, and 18 bases lay between the germline ends. The CDR3 runs to 17 residues. CDR1 is SEHNR, CDR2 FQNEAQ, per germline (reference sequence). The CDR3 bases are TGTGCCAGCAGCTTAGGTCGGGGGCAGGGGATAAACAATGAGCAGTTCTTC. Protein sequence: CASSLGRGQGINNEQFF.

The gene calls are TRBV18 and TRBJ2-7; D uncertain. CDR1 and CDR2 from the germline V gene are KGHSH and LQKENI. Trimming took off 4 bases at V and 0 bases at J, with 7 bases between the two ends. The CDR3 is 13 residues long. In DNA form, the CDR3 reads TGTGCCAGCTCACTTCCTAGCTCCTACGAGCAGTACTTC. Translation gives CASSLPSSYEQYF. The full variable domain, completed using reference TRBV18 and TRBJ2-7, is NAGVMQNPRHLVRRRGQEARLRCSPMKGHSHVYWYRQLPEEGLKFMVYLQKENIIDESGMPKERFSAEFPKEGPSILRIQQVVRGDSAAYFCASSLPSSYEQYFGPGTRLTVT.

As concerns this clonotype: With a much larger clone just one base away, this may be a read error. The chain combines TRBV12-3 or TRBV12-4 with TRBJ1-6; 8 bases align to TRBD1. J lost 7 bases, V lost 8 bases, and 4 bases had no gene match. This CDR3 contains 13 residues. CDR3 residues: CASRRTGNSPLHF. For the CDR3, the DNA is TGTGCCAGCCGTCGGACAGGGAATTCACCCCTCCACTTT.

The chain uses TRBV28 and TRBJ2-5; D remains unclear. Germline loops: CDR1 MDHEN, CDR2 SYDVKM. Trimming removed 5 bases from V and 1 base from J, with 8 bases in between. The CDR3 contains 13 residues. For the CDR3, the DNA is TGTGCCAGCAGTCCTGTGTGCCAAGAGACCCAGTACTTC. It codes for CASSPVCQETQYF. The variable domain in full, completed from reference TRBV28 and TRBJ2-5, reads DVKVTQSSRYLVKRTGEKVFLECVQDMDHENMFWYRQDPGLGLRLIYFSYDVKMKEKGDIPEGYSVSREKKERFSLILESASTNQTSMYLCASSPVCQETQYFGPGTRLLVL.

This clonotype has just a few counts. The rearrangement links TRBV6-5 to TRBJ2-1; 8 bases line up with TRBD1. The CDR3 runs to 15 residues. With V trimmed by 5 bases and J by 0 bases, 3 bases remained unmatched. Looked up from germline, CDR1 is MNHEY and CDR2 is SVGAGI. CDR3 loop: CASSGDRGSYNEQFF. CDR3 sequence (DNA): TGTGCCAGCAGTGGCGACAGGGGCTCCTACAATGAGCAGTTCTTC.

Only a few counts were recorded for this clonotype. This chain joins TRBV20-1 and TRBJ1-1; D not certain. Trimming cost V 8 bases and J 3 bases, with 10 bases left between them. Germline loops: CDR1 DFQATT, CDR2 SNEGSKA (reference sequence). This CDR3 is 11 amino acids long. The CDR3 region is CSLERDTEAFF. As DNA, the CDR3 is TGCAGTCTGGAGAGGGACACTGAAGCTTTCTTT.

This clonotype was seen ten or more times. The V gene is TRBV9, the J gene TRBJ1-1; the D gene is possibly TRBD1 (6 bases). V lost 0 bases to trimming and J lost 5 bases, with 20 bases between them. Germline loops: CDR1 SGDLS, CDR2 YYNGEE. This CDR3 is 17 amino acids long. CDR3 coding DNA: TGTGCCAGCAGCGTAGCAGGGGACACCAATAGGGAGACTGAAGCTTTCTTT. Protein product: CASSVAGDTNRETEAFF.

This chain links TRBV6-5 with TRBJ1-2; possibly TRBD1 for D (6 bases). Trimming left V 7 bases short and J 2 bases short, with 14 bases between. Per germline, CDR1 MNHEY and CDR2 SVGAGI. This CDR3 contains 14 residues. Here the CDR3 reads CASTGRGKNYGYTF. In nucleotides, the CDR3 is TGTGCCAGCACAGGCAGGGGAAAAAACTATGGCTACACCTTC.

This clonotype was seen many times. The chain combines TRBV6-5 with TRBJ1-2; 9 bases align to TRBD1. The CDR3 spans 15 residues. Germline lookup yields CDR1 MNHEY and CDR2 SVGAGI. V lost 5 bases to trimming and J lost 4 bases; unmatched junction nucleotides: 8. CDR3 residues: CASSRLQGAAYGYTF. CDR3 sequence (DNA): TGTGCCAGCAGTCGTTTACAGGGGGCGGCCTATGGCTACACCTTC.

The chain combines TRBV24-1 with TRBJ1-2; 8 nucleotides align to TRBD1. The V gene's germline CDR1 is KGHDR and CDR2 SFDVKD. CDR3 length: 15 residues. V shed 3 bases and J 4 bases; nucleotides not matched to a gene: 6. Written as DNA, the CDR3 is TGTGCCACCAGTGATCCAACCGGGACAGGCTATGGCTACACCTTC. Translating it yields CATSDPTGTGYGYTF.

CDR3: CASSSQGGTQYF. The DNA for the CDR3 is TGTGCCAGCAGTTCACAGGGGGGAACGCAGTATTTT. The J gene is TRBJ2-3, the V gene TRBV12-3 or TRBV12-4, with TRBD1 matching over 8 bases. V gave up 4 bases and J gave up 9 bases; unmatched junction bases: 3. CDR3 length equals 12 residues.

At least ten counts were recorded for this clonotype. J is TRBJ2-1 and V is TRBV5-6; 7 positions match TRBD1. V shed 4 bases, J shed 4 bases, and the junction held 5 bases outside the gene matches. The CDR3 runs 14 residues. Germline V CDR1 and CDR2: SGHDT, YYEEEE. CDR3 in amino acids: CASSTWGQYNEQFF. CDR3 DNA: TGTGCCAGCAGCACATGGGGACAGTACAATGAGCAGTTCTTC. The whole variable domain, filled in from reference TRBV5-6 and TRBJ2-1, reads DAGVTQSPTHLIKTRGQQVTLRCSPKSGHDTVSWYQQALGQGPQFIFQYYEEEERQRGNFPDRFSGHQFPNYSSELNVNALLLGDSALYLCASSTWGQYNEQFFGPGTRLTVL.

This clonotype has at least ten counts. The chain uses TRBV20-1 and TRBJ2-1; TRBD2 agrees at 11 bases. Germline-derived CDR1 and CDR2 are DFQATT and SNEGSKA (reference sequence). The V segment lost 6 bases and the J segment 4 bases; nucleotides outside the gene matches: 14. The CDR3 totals 17 residues. CDR3 DNA: TGCAGTGCCCGTACTAGCGGGGGACCGAGATATTACAATGAGCAGTTCTTC. Translating it yields CSARTSGGPRYYNEQFF.

In this sample, this clonotype turned up a few times. The rearrangement uses TRBV6-5 and TRBJ1-1; no firm D call. This CDR3 has 11 amino acids. Germline values: CDR1 MNHEY, CDR2 SVGAGI. V lost 7 bases, J lost 8 bases, and 11 bases lay in between. The CDR3 DNA sequence: TGTGCCAGCATGGTCGGGAGCGAAGCTTTCTTT. Translation: CASMVGSEAFF.

The chain combines TRBV9 with TRBJ2-3; a possible D gene is TRBD2 (6 bases). The V end lost 4 bases, the J end lost 6 bases, and 12 bases lay between the germline ends. Germline assignment: CDR1 SGDLS and CDR2 YYNGEE. The CDR3 spans 13 residues. CDR3 in DNA: TGTGCCAGCAGCTCCCCGGGGAGGGATACGCAGTATTTT. It codes for CASSSPGRDTQYF.

Relative to its sample, this clonotype is large. The V gene is TRBV7-9, the J gene TRBJ2-1; 14 bases match TRBD2. Germline CDR1 reads SEHNR; CDR2 reads FQNEAQ (reference sequence). Germline trimming cut 4 bases from V and 8 bases from J; bases unmatched to any gene: 4. The CDR3 sequence is 15 residues long. In DNA, the CDR3 is TGTGCCAGCAGCTCGACTAGCGGGGGGGACTATGAGCAGTTCTTC. It codes for CASSSTSGGDYEQFF.

This clonotype was counted between two and nine times. This chain connects TRBV4-2 to TRBJ1-2; the D gene is possibly TRBD1 (5 bases). CDR1 is LGHNA and CDR2 is YNFKEQ in the germline V gene. Trimming pared 0 bases from V and 2 bases from J, leaving 10 bases between. The CDR3 consists of 15 residues. The CDR3 DNA reads TGTGCCAGCAGCCAAGAGCAGGGATTGAACTATGGCTACACCTTC. Protein sequence: CASSQEQGLNYGYTF.

This clonotype has more than one count but fewer than ten. The rearrangement joins TRBV24-1 to TRBJ2-1, with D maybe TRBD1 (6 bases). This CDR3 contains 13 residues. The germline CDR1 and CDR2 sequences are KGHDR and SFDVKD. V lost 4 bases and J 10 bases, leaving 13 bases between the germline ends. This chain's CDR3 is CATSERTVPEQFF. CDR3 DNA: TGTGCCACCAGTGAACGGACAGTGCCCGAGCAGTTCTTC.

In this sample, this clonotype turned up many times. The chain recombines TRBV20-1 with TRBJ1-1, with 7 bases matching TRBD1. The trim removed 6 bases at V and 5 bases at J, leaving 12 bases unmatched. This CDR3 spans 14 amino acids. Per the germline V gene, CDR1 is DFQATT and CDR2 is SNEGSKA (reference sequence). DNA for the CDR3: TGCAGTGCCGAAGAGGGGACAGAGGATACTGAAGCTTTCTTT. It codes for CSAEEGTEDTEAFF.

This chain uses TRBV7-2 with TRBJ2-2; D is perhaps TRBD1 or TRBD2 (6 bases each). The CDR3 consists of 16 residues. V lost 7 bases and J lost 6, with 21 bases in between. The germline CDR1 and CDR2 sequences are SGHTA and FQGNSA. This CDR3 reads CASNLRAGEDSGELFF. The CDR3, as DNA: TGTGCCAGCAACCTGAGGGCAGGGGAGGATTCCGGGGAGCTGTTTTTT.

The genes are TRBV20-1 and TRBJ2-1; possible D gene TRBD1, 6 bases. Trimming removed 6 bases at V and 8 bases at J, with 23 bases between. Germline assignment: CDR1 DFQATT and CDR2 SNEGSKA (reference sequence). CDR3 size: 15 residues. CDR3 protein: CSATGLGAISDEQFF. The CDR3 DNA is TGCAGTGCCACTGGGCTGGGGGCCATTTCCGATGAGCAGTTCTTC.

The chain joins TRBV6-1 to TRBJ1-1; D ambiguous. The germline gives CDR1 MNHNS, CDR2 SASEGT. The CDR3 is made up of 13 amino acids. V was shortened by 4 bases and J by 1 base, with 7 bases between the two germline ends. DNA of the CDR3: TGTGCCAGCAGTGGACTCAAGAACACTGAAGCTTTCTTT. Translated, it gives CASSGLKNTEAFF.

The chain couples TRBV6-5 to TRBJ1-1, with unresolved D. V was shortened by 4 bases and J by 3 bases, with 9 bases between the two germline ends. The CDR3 runs to 13 residues. Germline CDR1 MNHEY, CDR2 SVGAGI. The CDR3 bases are TGTGCCAGCAGTTGGAGGGAGGACACTGAAGCTTTCTTT. As protein: CASSWREDTEAFF.

In this sample, this clonotype turned up many times. The J gene is TRBJ2-2, the V gene TRBV5-8, with D uncertain. The germline V gene has CDR1 SGHTS and CDR2 YDEGEE. Trimming took off 4 bases at V and 3 bases at J, with 16 bases between the two ends. This CDR3 comprises 16 residues. CDR3 nucleotide sequence: TGTGCCAGCAGCCCCTACCTACTACACGACACCGGGGAGCTGTTTTTT. Protein: CASSPYLLHDTGELFF.

The chain couples TRBV7-3 to TRBJ2-5, with no clear D. Germline CDR1 reads SGHTA; CDR2 reads FQGTGA. This CDR3 comprises 13 residues. The germline V and J ends were trimmed by 3 bases and 2 bases, with 7 bases remaining between them. The CDR3 nucleotides are TGTGCCAGCAGCTTTGGCAGACAAGAGACCCAGTACTTC. Amino acids: CASSFGRQETQYF.